Shown below are 12 T cell receptor beta chains from a single sample sequenced in a study of metastatic and nonmetastatic thyroid tumors. With MiXCR, TCRdb called clones anew from the PCR reads. The sample has 91,000 or so clones, roughly 13% seen once. There were no patients who had received any treatment before thyroid surgery. Material: blood. The receptors shown here come from a female donor with papillary thyroid cancer or a benign thyroid nodule (not recorded which). Some clones in this sample may be carry-over from other donors' samples.

A note on this clone: A much more abundant neighbour one base away suggests this may be a read error. The chain is built from TRBV19 and TRBJ2-6, with a possible D match to TRBD1 (5 bases). Per the germline V gene, CDR1 is LNHDA and CDR2 is SQIVND (reference sequence). The CDR3 spans 14 residues. CDR3 sequence reads: CASSEISGADVLTF. CDR3 coding DNA: TGTGCCAGTAGTGAGATCTCTGGGGCCGACGTCCTGACTTTC.

This clone was recorded at least ten times. The V and J genes are TRBV5-8 and TRBJ2-2; D might be TRBD1 (5 bases). The germline V gene has CDR1 SGHTS and CDR2 YDEGEE. V gave up 0 bases and J gave up 5 bases, with 5 bases separating them. This CDR3 contains 13 residues. CDR3 region: CASSLGQTGELFF. The CDR3 nucleotides are TGTGCCAGCAGCTTGGGACAGACCGGGGAGCTGTTTTTT.

This clone was recorded at least ten times. The rearrangement links TRBV19 to TRBJ2-6; 8 bases are shared with TRBD1. With 1 base clipped from V and 4 bases from J, the junction kept 12 bases outside the gene matches. The V gene's germline CDR1 is LNHDA and CDR2 SQIVND (reference sequence). This CDR3 has 19 residues. In DNA form, the CDR3 reads TGTGCCAGTAGTATAGCGGCAGGGGGCGCGTTAACCGGGGCCAACGTCCTGACTTTC. It encodes CASSIAAGGALTGANVLTF.

This clone was observed at least ten times. In DNA, the CDR3 is TGCAGTGCTAGAGATCTTCTGGGGGCTAACTCCTACAATGAGCAGTTCTTC. Its protein is CSARDLLGANSYNEQFF. The chain joins TRBV20-1 to TRBJ2-1; tentative D call: TRBD1 (6 bases). The CDR3 has 17 amino acids. Between the trimmed V and J ends, which lost 0 bases and 0 bases, there was a span of 15 bases. Looked up from germline, CDR1 is DFQATT and CDR2 is SNEGSKA (reference sequence).

The chain employs TRBV3-1 and TRBJ2-6, with TRBD1 matching over 10 bases. The CDR3 loop spans 17 amino acids. Per the germline V gene, CDR1 is LGHDT and CDR2 is YNNKEL (reference sequence). J gave up 1 base and V 4 bases, and 4 bases lay outside the gene matches. CDR3 residues: CASSRGQGLSGANVLTF. The CDR3, as DNA: TGTGCCAGCAGCCGGGGACAGGGGCTATCTGGGGCCAACGTCCTGACTTTC.

At least ten counts were recorded for this clone. The V and J genes are TRBV6-5 and TRBJ1-2; D gene ambiguous. Germline V gene lookup returns CDR1 MNHEY and CDR2 SVGAGI. CDR3 length: 16 amino acids. V lost 0 bases and J 0 bases, leaving 11 bases between the germline ends. CDR3 sequence reads: CASSYSTGYSNYGYTF. CDR3 in DNA: TGTGCCAGCAGTTACTCAACCGGCTATTCTAACTATGGCTACACCTTC.

This clone was found many times. Other DNA sequences in this sample translate to the same CDR3. The chain joins TRBV10-3 to TRBJ2-5; 8 nucleotides agree with TRBD1. The V segment lost 4 bases and the J segment 2 bases; nucleotides outside the gene matches: 9. CDR3 length: 16 amino acids. CDR1 and CDR2 (germline): ENHRY, SYGVKD. Here the CDR3 reads CAISVGNQGAQETQYF. The DNA for the CDR3 is TGTGCCATCAGTGTCGGGAACCAGGGGGCACAAGAGACCCAGTACTTC.

This clone was observed many times. The rearrangement joins TRBV24-1 to TRBJ2-3; possibly TRBD1 for D (6 bases). CDR3 size: 14 residues. Per germline, CDR1 KGHDR and CDR2 SFDVKD. Deletions cut 5 bases from V and 4 bases from J, with 12 bases between. The CDR3 DNA reads as TGTGCCACCAGTGTCCGGGCAGGGGCAGATACGCAGTATTTT. It is translated as CATSVRAGADTQYF.

This clone was recorded at least ten times. V is TRBV6-1 and J is TRBJ1-4; D may be TRBD1 (5 bases). CDR3 length: 15 amino acids. V lost 3 bases and J lost 7, with 15 bases in between. Germline CDR1 MNHNS, CDR2 SASEGT. CDR3 bases: TGTGCCAGCAGTGATAGTAGGGCAGGGTCTGAAAAACTGTTTTTT. This encodes CASSDSRAGSEKLFF.

This clone was counted at least ten times. V usage is TRBV19 and J usage is TRBJ2-2; D possibly corresponds to TRBD1 (6 bases). Trimming removed 6 bases from V and 2 bases from J, with 13 bases in between. Germline lookup yields CDR1 LNHDA and CDR2 SQIVND (reference sequence). This CDR3 spans 15 amino acids. CDR3 sequence: CASSSTQGNTGELFF. For the CDR3, the DNA is TGTGCCAGTAGCTCCACACAGGGAAACACCGGGGAGCTGTTTTTT.

This clone was seen many times. V is TRBV7-2 and J is TRBJ2-5; D is perhaps TRBD1 or TRBD2 (5 bases each). The V gene's germline CDR1 is SGHTA and CDR2 FQGNSA. There are 14 residues in the CDR3. The V end lost 5 bases, the J end lost 6 bases, and 16 bases lay between the germline ends. CDR3 DNA: TGTGCCAGCAGCAACCGGGGCCTTGCCCAGACCCAGTACTTC. Amino acids: CASSNRGLAQTQYF.

This clone was recorded at least ten times. The chain links TRBV9 to TRBJ2-3; D is unresolved. CDR3 size: 12 residues. The V gene's germline CDR1 is SGDLS and CDR2 YYNGEE. V shed 0 bases and J shed 5 bases, with 4 bases lying between them. The CDR3 coding sequence is TGTGCCAGCAGCGTAGCGGAAGATACGCAGTATTTT. Protein sequence: CASSVAEDTQYF. Filled out from reference TRBV9 and TRBJ2-3, the complete variable domain reads DSGVTQTPKHLITATGQRVTLRCSPRSGDLSVYWYQQSLDQGLQFLIQYYNGEERAKGNILERFSAQQFPDLHSELNLSSLELGDSALYFCASSVAEDTQYFGPGTRLTVL.